Each of the 16 T cell receptor beta chains below was sequenced from the same sample in a study of T cell changes during pregnancy in multiple sclerosis. Data came from immunoSEQ multiplex PCR; TCRdb stores just in-frame clones and leaves some out. The sample yields some 89,000 clones, around 93% seen once. The source was peripheral blood, collected in the third trimester of pregnancy. These receptors originate from a female donor with multiple sclerosis, enrolled in a pregnancy study.

The chain has TRBV19 and TRBJ1-1; a weak D match, TRBD1 (6 bases). The germline gives CDR1 LNHDA, CDR2 SQIVND (reference sequence). Between the trimmed V and J ends, which lost 7 bases and 0 bases, there was a span of 12 bases. This CDR3 has 14 amino acids. CDR3 sequence reads: CASTRDTLNTEAFF. For the CDR3, the DNA is TGTGCCAGTACCCGGGACACCTTGAACACTGAAGCTTTCTTT.

The gene calls are TRBV6-6 and TRBJ2-3; weak D call: TRBD1 (5 bases). The ends were cut back, 2 bases at V and 1 base at J, with 13 bases in the middle. The CDR3 contains 16 residues. Germline values: CDR1 MNHNY, CDR2 SVGAGI (reference sequence). The CDR3 region is CASSYLWQGGTDTQYF. The CDR3 DNA reads TGTGCCAGCAGTTACCTCTGGCAGGGTGGCACAGATACGCAGTATTTT.

V and J are TRBV4-2 and TRBJ2-5, with 7 bases identical to TRBD2. Germline CDR1 LGHNA, CDR2 YNFKEQ. CDR3 length equals 17 residues. Trimming took 1 base from V and 4 from J; bases not matched to a gene: 12. CDR3 amino acids: CASSQGEGGSGVETQYF. CDR3 coding DNA: TGTGCCAGCAGCCAAGGAGAAGGCGGGAGTGGGGTAGAGACCCAGTACTTC.

The V and J genes are TRBV27 and TRBJ2-3, with unresolved D. From germline, CDR1 is MNHEY and CDR2 SMNVEV (reference sequence). V shed 5 bases and J shed 2 bases, with 5 bases lying between them. CDR3 length: 12 amino acids. CDR3 DNA sequence: TGTGCCAGCAGTACCTACACAGATACGCAGTATTTT. Amino acids: CASSTYTDTQYF.

The chain carries TRBV1 and TRBJ2-2; the DNA was not compared with TRBD2, the D call given in the table. TRBV1 is termed a pseudogene. CDR3 length: 19 residues. The CDR3: CTSSPSGLAGPLGTGELFF. For the CDR3, the DNA is TGCACCAGCAGCCCCTCCGGACTAGCGGGCCCTTTAGGCACCGGGGAGCTGTTTTTT.

The chain is built from TRBV2 and TRBJ2-7; 8 nucleotides line up with TRBD2. J gave up 11 bases and V 6 bases, and 3 bases lay outside the gene matches. This CDR3 has 10 residues. Germline loops: CDR1 SNHLY, CDR2 FYNNEI. The CDR3 DNA reads as TGTGCCAGCAGGCGCGGGGGGAAGTACTTC. Translated: CASRRGGKYF.

The chain is built from TRBV21-1 and TRBJ1-2. TRBV21-1 is noted as a pseudogene. The CDR3 has 17 amino acids. In DNA, the CDR3 is TGTGCCAGCAGCAAATCAGGATGGACGGGGGGAAAGTATGGCTACACCTTC. Translation gives CASSKSGWTGGKYGYTF.

The V gene is TRBV6-1, the J gene TRBJ2-5; D perhaps matches TRBD2 (6 bases). The germline V and J ends were trimmed by 5 bases and 2 bases, with 12 bases remaining between them. The CDR3 is made up of 14 amino acids. CDR1 and CDR2 (germline): MNHNS, SASEGT. CDR3 sequence (DNA): TGTGCCAGCAGTCCCTCTAGCGCTCAAGAGACCCAGTACTTC. Its protein product is CASSPSSAQETQYF.

The rearrangement links TRBV7-2 to TRBJ2-5, with 8 bases lining up with TRBD1. Germline V lookup: CDR1 SGHTA, CDR2 FQGNSA. The V and J ends lost 0 bases and 5 bases, in that order; junction bases with no gene match: 5. The CDR3 extends over 15 amino acids. The CDR3 loop is CASSLAAGGMETQYF. The CDR3 DNA reads TGTGCCAGCAGCTTAGCGGCAGGGGGCATGGAGACCCAGTACTTC.

The table lists this clone with a count of one. The chain recombines TRBV18 with TRBJ2-1; 7 nucleotides align to TRBD2. This CDR3 is 19 amino acids long. Germline-derived CDR1 and CDR2 are KGHSH and LQKENI. Trimming removed 3 bases from V and 5 bases from J; junction bases left unmatched: 19. The CDR3 reads CASSPVQGGLGSTNNEQFF. CDR3 DNA: TGTGCCAGCTCACCGGTCCAGGGAGGACTAGGGTCCACGAACAATGAGCAGTTCTTC. Full variable domain (missing parts from reference TRBV18 and TRBJ2-1): NAGVMQNPRHLVRRRGQEARLRCSPMKGHSHVYWYRQLPEEGLKFMVYLQKENIIDESGMPKERFSAEFPKEGPSILRIQQVVRGDSAAYFCASSPVQGGLGSTNNEQFFGPGTRLTVL.

This clone has more than one count but fewer than ten. The rearrangement links TRBV5-1 to TRBJ2-3, with D possibly being TRBD1 (6 bases). CDR3 length equals 15 residues. Germline V gene sequence: CDR1 SGHRS, CDR2 YFSETQ. V lost 0 bases, J lost 2 bases, and 10 bases lay in between. CDR3 sequence (DNA): TGCGCCAGCAGCTTGGACAGGGCAACCACAGATACGCAGTATTTT. Protein: CASSLDRATTDTQYF. Full variable domain (rest looked up from reference TRBV5-1 and TRBJ2-3): KAGVTQTPRYLIKTRGQQVTLSCSPISGHRSVSWYQQTPGQGLQFLFEYFSETQRNKGNFPGRFSGRQFSNSRSEMNVSTLELGDSALYLCASSLDRATTDTQYFGPGTRLTVL.

This chain links TRBV5-8 with TRBJ2-7, with D possibly matching TRBD2 (6 bases). The CDR3 has 15 residues. Germline CDR1 reads SGHTS; CDR2 reads YDEGEE. Trimming left V 0 bases short and J 2 bases short, with 12 bases between. The CDR3 spells CASSLAVGGAYEQYF. In DNA, the CDR3 is TGTGCCAGCAGCTTGGCAGTCGGGGGAGCCTACGAGCAGTACTTC.

V usage is TRBV19 and J usage is TRBJ2-3, with 9 bases lining up with TRBD1. CDR1 and CDR2 from the germline V gene are LNHDA and SQIVND (reference sequence). The CDR3 contains 16 residues. V lost 5 bases and J lost 6; bases outside the gene matches: 12. Written as DNA, the CDR3 is TGTGCCAGTAGTGACCCCGGGACAGGGCATCTGGATACGCAGTATTTT. Protein: CASSDPGTGHLDTQYF.

The J gene is TRBJ2-1, the V gene TRBV30; 7 nucleotides line up with TRBD1. Germline CDR1 and CDR2: GTSNPN and SVGIG (reference sequence). Germline trimming cut 5 bases from V and 12 bases from J; bases unmatched to any gene: 7. The CDR3 is 11 amino acids. The CDR3 sequence: CAWLQRGLQFF. The CDR3 bases are TGTGCCTGGCTTCAGAGGGGGCTGCAGTTCTTC.

The J gene is TRBJ2-7, the V gene TRBV27; 7 bases map to TRBD1. V trimming: 4 bases; J trimming: 1 base; junction bases outside the gene matches: 7. Germline-derived CDR1 and CDR2 are MNHEY and SMNVEV (reference sequence). CDR3 size: 15 residues. This chain's CDR3 is CASSSLGTASYEQYF. The CDR3 DNA follows: TGTGCCAGCAGTTCCCTCGGGACAGCTTCCTACGAGCAGTACTTC.

The V gene is TRBV4-1, the J gene TRBJ2-5, with 7 bases lining up with TRBD2. The J call is uncertain, as TRBJ2-7 better fits the DNA end. Germline CDR1 is MGHRA and CDR2 is YSYEKL. This CDR3 region has 14 residues. Here the CDR3 reads CASSPWDYSYEQYF. The CDR3 bases are TGCGCCAGCAGCCCTTGGGACTACTCCTACGAGCAGTACTTC.